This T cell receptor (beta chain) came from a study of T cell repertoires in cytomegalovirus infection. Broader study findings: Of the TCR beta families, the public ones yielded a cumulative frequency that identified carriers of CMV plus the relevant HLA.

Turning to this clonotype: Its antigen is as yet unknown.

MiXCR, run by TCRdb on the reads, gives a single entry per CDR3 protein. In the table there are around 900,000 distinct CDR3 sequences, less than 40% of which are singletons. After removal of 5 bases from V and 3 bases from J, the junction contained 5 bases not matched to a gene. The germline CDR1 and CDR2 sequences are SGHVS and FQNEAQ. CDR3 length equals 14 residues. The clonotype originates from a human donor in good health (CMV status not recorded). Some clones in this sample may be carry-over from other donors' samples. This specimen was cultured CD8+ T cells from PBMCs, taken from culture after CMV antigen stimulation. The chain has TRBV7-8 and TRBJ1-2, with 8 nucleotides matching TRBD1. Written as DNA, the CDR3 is TGTGCCAGCAGCAAGGACAGGGTTGACTATGGCTACACCTTC. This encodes CASSKDRVDYGYTF.